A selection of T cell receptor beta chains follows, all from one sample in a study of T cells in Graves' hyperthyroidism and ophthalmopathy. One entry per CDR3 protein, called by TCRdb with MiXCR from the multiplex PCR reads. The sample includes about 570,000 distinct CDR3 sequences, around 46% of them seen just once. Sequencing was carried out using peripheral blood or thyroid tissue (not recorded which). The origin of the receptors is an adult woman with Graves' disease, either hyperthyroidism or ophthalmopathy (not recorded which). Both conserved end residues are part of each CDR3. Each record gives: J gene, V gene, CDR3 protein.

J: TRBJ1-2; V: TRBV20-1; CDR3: CSARVNGYTF
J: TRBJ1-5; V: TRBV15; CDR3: CATSRDRLGSNQPQHF
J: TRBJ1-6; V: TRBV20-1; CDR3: CSANRDRGSPLHF
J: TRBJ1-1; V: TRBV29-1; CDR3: CSVVAGRTEAFF
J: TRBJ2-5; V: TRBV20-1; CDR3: CSAGTGTSGSETQYF
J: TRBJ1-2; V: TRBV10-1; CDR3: CASSDEAAYGYTF
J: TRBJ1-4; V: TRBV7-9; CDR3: CASRHTGEKLFF
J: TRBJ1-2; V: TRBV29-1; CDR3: CRDGGGGYTF
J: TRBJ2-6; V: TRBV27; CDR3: CASSWTGTAGANVLTF
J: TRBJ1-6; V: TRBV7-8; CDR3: CASSSGFGAGFF
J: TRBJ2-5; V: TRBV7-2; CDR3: CASSRPRDRGETQYF
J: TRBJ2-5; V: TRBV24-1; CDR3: CATSASLLETQYF
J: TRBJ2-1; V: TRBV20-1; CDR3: CSARGLGGGVNEQFF
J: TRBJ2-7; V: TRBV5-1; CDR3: CASSLGRTSASYEQYF
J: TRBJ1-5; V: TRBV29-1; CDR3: CSVAQGADGNQPQHF
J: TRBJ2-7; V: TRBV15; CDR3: CATSRASRDVGYEQYF
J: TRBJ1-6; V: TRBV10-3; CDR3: CASSPHTKYSPLHF
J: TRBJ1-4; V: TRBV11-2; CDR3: CASSLGARGIELFF
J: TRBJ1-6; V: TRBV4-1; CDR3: CASSQERGSYNSPLHF
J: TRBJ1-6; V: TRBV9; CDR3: CASSVWTVNSPLHF
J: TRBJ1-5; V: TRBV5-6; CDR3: CASSGGLNQPQHF
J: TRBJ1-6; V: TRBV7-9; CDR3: CASSLEIRTSYNSPLHF
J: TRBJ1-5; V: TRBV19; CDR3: CASSRGGSNQPQHF
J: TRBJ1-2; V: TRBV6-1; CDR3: CASSLGTDYTF
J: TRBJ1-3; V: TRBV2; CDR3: CASSVTLSESTIYF
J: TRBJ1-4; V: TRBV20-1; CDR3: CSARVTGQGTNEKLFF
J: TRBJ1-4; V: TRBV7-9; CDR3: CASSSDRGLEKLFF
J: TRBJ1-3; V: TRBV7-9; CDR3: CASSLRRANTIYF
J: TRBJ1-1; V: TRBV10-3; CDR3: CAISEEERIAAFF
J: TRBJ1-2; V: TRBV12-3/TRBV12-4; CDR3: CASSLALTGGNYGYTF
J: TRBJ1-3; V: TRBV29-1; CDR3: CSAERDSGNTIYF
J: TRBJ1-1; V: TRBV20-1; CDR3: CSAATALEAFF